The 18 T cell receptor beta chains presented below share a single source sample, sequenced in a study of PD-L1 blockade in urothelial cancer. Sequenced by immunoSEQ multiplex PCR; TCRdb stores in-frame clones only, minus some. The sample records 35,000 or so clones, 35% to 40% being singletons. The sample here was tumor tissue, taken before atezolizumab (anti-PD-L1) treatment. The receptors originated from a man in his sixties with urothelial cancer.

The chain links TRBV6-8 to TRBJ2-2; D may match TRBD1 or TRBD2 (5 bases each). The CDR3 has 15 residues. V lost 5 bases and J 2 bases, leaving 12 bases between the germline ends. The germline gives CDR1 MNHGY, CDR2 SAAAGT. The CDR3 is CASSGSRVNTGELFF. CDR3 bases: TGTGCCAGCAGTGGGAGCAGGGTCAACACCGGGGAGCTGTTTTTT.

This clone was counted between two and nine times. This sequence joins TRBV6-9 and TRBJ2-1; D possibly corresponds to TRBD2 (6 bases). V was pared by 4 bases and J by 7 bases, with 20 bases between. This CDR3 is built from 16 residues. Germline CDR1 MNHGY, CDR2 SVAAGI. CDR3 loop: CASSLLGRVGTNEQFF. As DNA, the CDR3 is TGTGCCAGCAGTTTATTGGGCAGGGTGGGGACTAATGAGCAGTTCTTC.

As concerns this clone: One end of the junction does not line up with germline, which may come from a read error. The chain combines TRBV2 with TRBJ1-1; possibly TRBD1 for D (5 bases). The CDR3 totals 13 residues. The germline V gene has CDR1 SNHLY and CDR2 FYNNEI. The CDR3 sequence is CARSGGINTEAFF. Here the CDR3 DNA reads TGTGCCAGAAGTGGGGGGATTAACACTGAAGCTTTCTTT.

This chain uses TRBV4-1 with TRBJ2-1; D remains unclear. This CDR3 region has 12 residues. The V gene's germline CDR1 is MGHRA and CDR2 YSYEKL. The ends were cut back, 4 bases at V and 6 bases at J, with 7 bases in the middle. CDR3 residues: CASSPSVNEQFF. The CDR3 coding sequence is TGCGCCAGCAGCCCATCAGTCAATGAGCAGTTCTTC.

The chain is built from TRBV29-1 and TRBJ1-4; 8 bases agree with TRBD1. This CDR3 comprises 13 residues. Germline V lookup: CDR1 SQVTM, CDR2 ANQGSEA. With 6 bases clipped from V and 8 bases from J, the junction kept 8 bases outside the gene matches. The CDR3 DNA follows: TGCAGCGTACTTGGACAGGGTGAGGAAAAACTGTTTTTT. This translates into CSVLGQGEEKLFF.

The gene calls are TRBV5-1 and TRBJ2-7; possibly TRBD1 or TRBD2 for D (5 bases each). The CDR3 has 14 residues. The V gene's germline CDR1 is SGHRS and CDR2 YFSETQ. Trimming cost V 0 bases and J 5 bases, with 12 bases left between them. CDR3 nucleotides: TGCGCCAGCAGCTTGGATCAGGGACGGGACGAGCAGTACTTC. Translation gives CASSLDQGRDEQYF.

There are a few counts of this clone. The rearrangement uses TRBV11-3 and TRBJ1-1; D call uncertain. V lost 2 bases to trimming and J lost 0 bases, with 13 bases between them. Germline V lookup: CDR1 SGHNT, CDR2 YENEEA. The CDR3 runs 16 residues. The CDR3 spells CASSLWDLRMNTEAFF. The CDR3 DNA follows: TGTGCCAGCAGCTTATGGGATTTAAGAATGAACACTGAAGCTTTCTTT.

The CDR3 region has the DNA TGTGCCAGCATAGAGGGTCTGAGCTCTGGAAACACCATATATTTT. This translates into CASIEGLSSGNTIYF. The chain recombines TRBV6-7 with TRBJ1-3; D ambiguous. TRBV6-7 is an ORF for which the function is uncertain. The CDR3 runs 15 residues. V was clipped by 7 bases and J by 0 bases, with 13 bases between them.

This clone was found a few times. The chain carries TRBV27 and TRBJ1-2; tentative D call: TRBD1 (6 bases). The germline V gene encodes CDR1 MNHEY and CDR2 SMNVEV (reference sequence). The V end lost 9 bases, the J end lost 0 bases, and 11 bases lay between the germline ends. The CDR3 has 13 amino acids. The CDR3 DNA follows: TGTGCCAGTAGGGGGAATTCTAACTATGGCTACACCTTC. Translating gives CASRGNSNYGYTF.

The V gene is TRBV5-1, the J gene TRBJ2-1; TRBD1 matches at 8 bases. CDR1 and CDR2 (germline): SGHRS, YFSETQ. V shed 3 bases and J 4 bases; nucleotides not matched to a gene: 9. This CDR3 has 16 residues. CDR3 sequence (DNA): TGCGCCAGCAGCTCCGACACAGGGGGGCCTTACAATGAGCAGTTCTTC. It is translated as CASSSDTGGPYNEQFF.

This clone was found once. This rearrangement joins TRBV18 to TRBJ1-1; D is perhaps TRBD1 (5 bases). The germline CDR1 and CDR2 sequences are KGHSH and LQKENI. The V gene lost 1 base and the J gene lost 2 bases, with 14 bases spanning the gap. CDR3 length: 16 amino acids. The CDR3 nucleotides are TGTGCCAGCTCACCACGGGACCCAAGGGGAAACACTGAAGCTTTCTTT. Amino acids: CASSPRDPRGNTEAFF.

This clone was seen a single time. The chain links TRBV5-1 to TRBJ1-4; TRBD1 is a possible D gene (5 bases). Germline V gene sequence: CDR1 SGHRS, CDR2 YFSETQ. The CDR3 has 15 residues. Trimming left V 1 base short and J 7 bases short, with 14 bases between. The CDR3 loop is CASSLRQGGSEKLFF. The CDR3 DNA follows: TGCGCCAGCAGCTTGCGGCAGGGAGGGTCTGAAAAACTGTTTTTT.

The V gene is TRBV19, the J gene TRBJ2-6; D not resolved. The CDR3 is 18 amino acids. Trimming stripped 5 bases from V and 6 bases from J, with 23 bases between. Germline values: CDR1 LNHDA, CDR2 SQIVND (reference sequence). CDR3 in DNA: TGTGCCAGTAGTGAGGAGCACGGGTTTCTCTGGAAGGCCAACGTCCTGACTTTC. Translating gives CASSEEHGFLWKANVLTF.

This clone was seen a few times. The CDR3 coding sequence is TGTGCCACCAGCAGAGATTTAGCGGGTAGTACTGATACGCAGTATTTT. Encoded protein: CATSRDLAGSTDTQYF. This rearrangement joins TRBV15 to TRBJ2-3; the match to TRBD2 covers 7 bases. The CDR3 has 16 residues. CDR1 and CDR2 (germline): LNHNV, YYDKDF (reference sequence). After removal of 0 bases from V and 6 bases from J, the junction contained 9 bases not matched to a gene.

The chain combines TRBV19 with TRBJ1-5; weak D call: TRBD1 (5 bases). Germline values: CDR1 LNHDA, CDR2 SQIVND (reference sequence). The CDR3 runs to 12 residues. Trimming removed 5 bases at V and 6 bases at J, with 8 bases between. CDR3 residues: CASSGGSQPQHF. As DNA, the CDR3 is TGTGCCAGTAGTGGGGGGTCTCAGCCCCAGCATTTT.

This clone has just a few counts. Written as DNA, the CDR3 is TGCGCCAGCAGCTTTACGGGACAGCTCTACGAGCAGTACTTC. Amino acids: CASSFTGQLYEQYF. The rearrangement uses TRBV5-1 and TRBJ2-7, with 7 bases lining up with TRBD1. The germline gives CDR1 SGHRS, CDR2 YFSETQ. J gave up 3 bases and V 2 bases, and 5 bases lay outside the gene matches. The CDR3 is 14 residues long.

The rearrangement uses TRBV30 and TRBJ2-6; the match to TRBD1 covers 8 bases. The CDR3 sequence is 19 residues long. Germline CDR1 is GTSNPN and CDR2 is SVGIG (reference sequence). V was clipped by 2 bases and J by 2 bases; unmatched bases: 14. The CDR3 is CAWSYGQGGASAGANVLTF. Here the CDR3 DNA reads TGTGCCTGGAGTTACGGACAGGGCGGGGCAAGCGCTGGGGCCAACGTCCTGACTTTC.

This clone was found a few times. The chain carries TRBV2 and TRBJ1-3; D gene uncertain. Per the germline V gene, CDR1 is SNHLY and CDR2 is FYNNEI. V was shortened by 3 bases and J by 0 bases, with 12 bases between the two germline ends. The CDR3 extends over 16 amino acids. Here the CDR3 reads CASSDAGGRSGNTIYF. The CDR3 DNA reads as TGTGCCAGCAGTGACGCAGGAGGACGCTCTGGAAACACCATATATTTT.